The 21 T cell receptor beta chains presented below share a single source sample, sequenced in a study of identical twins. TCRdb redid the calling of the 5' RACE reads with MiXCR, one entry per CDR3 protein. Among 690,000 or so distinct CDR3 sequences, roughly 6% were seen once, and the ten largest hold approximately 2%. The sequenced sample consisted of naive T cells sorted from blood. The receptors were gathered from a man aged 18 to 29 in good health.

This clonotype was counted a few times. The chain has TRBV20-1 and TRBJ2-7, with 9 bases aligning to TRBD2. The germline gives CDR1 DFQATT, CDR2 SNEGSKA (reference sequence). This CDR3 comprises 15 residues. Germline trimming cut 3 bases from V and 1 base from J; bases unmatched to any gene: 7. The DNA for the CDR3 is TGCAGTGCTAGGCGATGGCGGGAGGGATCCTACGAGCAGTACTTC. It codes for CSARRWREGSYEQYF.

The chain is built from TRBV6-2 or TRBV6-3 and TRBJ2-1; 7 nucleotides match TRBD2. Trimming removed 2 bases from V and 16 bases from J; junction bases left unmatched: 8. This CDR3 is built from 12 residues. Germline values: CDR1 MNHEY, CDR2 SVGEGT. Written as DNA, the CDR3 is TGTGCCAGCAGTTACCCAGCGGGATTTCAATTCTTC. Encoded protein: CASSYPAGFQFF.

This clonotype occurred a few times. The chain carries TRBV7-2 and TRBJ2-5, with 10 bases fitting TRBD1. The CDR3 spans 15 residues. V lost 5 bases, J lost 1 base, and 4 bases stayed unmatched. Germline CDR1 SGHTA, CDR2 FQGNSA. The CDR3 spells CASSPGQGIQETQYF. The CDR3 nucleotides read TGTGCCAGCAGCCCGGGACAGGGGATCCAAGAGACCCAGTACTTC. The full variable domain, completed using reference TRBV7-2 and TRBJ2-5, is GAGVSQSPSNKVTEKGKDVELRCDPISGHTALYWYRQSLGQGLEFLIYFQGNSAPDKSGLPSDRFSAERTGGSVSTLTIQRTQQEDSAVYLCASSPGQGIQETQYFGPGTRLLVL.

Many counts were recorded for this clonotype. The chain joins TRBV10-3 to TRBJ2-1; D is ambiguous. Trimming removed 8 bases from V and 10 bases from J, with 12 bases in between. The CDR3 loop spans 11 amino acids. Germline assignment: CDR1 ENHRY and CDR2 SYGVKD. In DNA form, the CDR3 reads TGTGCCATCTCGTCCGCGGTAGAGCAGTTCTTC. Translating gives CAISSAVEQFF.

V and J are TRBV3-1 and TRBJ1-1; D unclear. The germline V and J ends were trimmed by 1 base and 3 bases, with 9 bases remaining between them. The CDR3 contains 14 residues. CDR1 and CDR2 from the germline V gene are LGHDT and YNNKEL (reference sequence). The CDR3 nucleotides are TGTGCCAGCAGCCAAGTGGGTGGCGACACTGAAGCTTTCTTT. As protein: CASSQVGGDTEAFF.

This clonotype turned up a few times. This chain joins TRBV3-1 and TRBJ2-7; D is unclear. The germline V and J ends were trimmed by 4 bases and 1 base, with 17 bases remaining between them. The CDR3 has 16 residues. Germline values: CDR1 LGHDT, CDR2 YNNKEL (reference sequence). CDR3 sequence (DNA): TGTGCCAGCAGCCTCAACGGTCGCGCCTATTCCTACGAGCAGTACTTC. It is translated as CASSLNGRAYSYEQYF.

This clonotype has only a few counts. This sequence joins TRBV6-5 and TRBJ1-2; D not resolved. Germline lookup yields CDR1 MNHEY and CDR2 SVGAGI. This CDR3 has 12 residues. V lost 5 bases to trimming and J lost 6 bases, with 10 bases between them. This CDR3 reads CASSPFGHGYTF. Written as DNA, the CDR3 is TGTGCCAGCAGTCCCTTTGGGCATGGCTACACCTTC.

V gene TRBV20-1 combines with J gene TRBJ2-2; D is ambiguous. Germline CDR1 DFQATT, CDR2 SNEGSKA (reference sequence). V dropped 5 bases and J dropped 0 bases, with 13 bases sitting between them. CDR3 length equals 15 residues. In nucleotides, the CDR3 is TGCAGTGCTGTCCGACGGCTAACGAACACCGGGGAGCTGTTTTTT. Protein: CSAVRRLTNTGELFF.

This chain links TRBV15 with TRBJ2-5; tentative D call: TRBD1 (6 bases). The germline V and J ends were trimmed by 3 bases and 5 bases, with 13 bases remaining between them. From germline, CDR1 is LNHNV and CDR2 YYDKDF (reference sequence). CDR3 size: 14 residues. As DNA, the CDR3 is TGTGCCACCAGCAGCAACAGGGATAGGGAGACCCAGTACTTC. Protein sequence: CATSSNRDRETQYF.

This clonotype was detected only a few times. The chain recombines TRBV6-1 with TRBJ2-7, with 9 bases that match TRBD2. V dropped 7 bases and J dropped 5; count of bases not matched to a gene: 12. This CDR3 has 15 amino acids. Looked up from germline, CDR1 is MNHNS and CDR2 is SASEGT. DNA of the CDR3: TGTGCCAGCACTCCGACGGGGGCGGGAGGGCACGAGCAGTACGTC. This gives the protein CASTPTGAGGHEQYV.

This clonotype was observed at least ten times. The chain joins TRBV29-1 to TRBJ1-6; TRBD1 might be the D (6 bases). Deletions cut 6 bases from V and 5 bases from J, with 11 bases between. This CDR3 region has 13 residues. From germline, CDR1 is SQVTM and CDR2 ANQGSEA. CDR3 in amino acids: CSVRTGNNSPLHF. CDR3 nucleotide sequence: TGCAGCGTACGAACAGGGAATAATTCACCCCTCCACTTT.

V gene TRBV12-3 or TRBV12-4 combines with J gene TRBJ2-2; 7 bases fit TRBD2. CDR3 length equals 18 residues. Trimming removed 8 bases from V and 0 bases from J; junction bases left unmatched: 15. The CDR3 is CASGIRSWLAANTGELFF. CDR3 coding DNA: TGTGCCAGCGGAATAAGATCCTGGCTAGCGGCGAACACCGGGGAGCTGTTTTTT.

This clonotype was recorded many times. The gene calls are TRBV19 and TRBJ2-2; 8 positions match TRBD2. The germline gives CDR1 LNHDA, CDR2 SQIVND (reference sequence). There are 15 residues in the CDR3. Trimming at V came to 6 bases and at J to 0 bases, leaving 3 bases not matched to a gene. The chain's CDR3 is CASRISGTNTGELFF. Here the CDR3 DNA reads TGTGCCAGTAGGATTAGCGGGACGAACACCGGGGAGCTGTTTTTT.

This clonotype was seen repeatedly, ten times or more. The V and J genes are TRBV10-3 and TRBJ2-3; D might be TRBD2 (5 bases). The ends were cut back, 3 bases at V and 0 bases at J, with 16 bases in the middle. The CDR3 covers 17 residues. The germline V gene encodes CDR1 ENHRY and CDR2 SYGVKD. The CDR3: CAISDFLAFTSTDTQYF. The CDR3 region has the DNA TGTGCCATCAGTGATTTCTTAGCGTTCACTAGCACAGATACGCAGTATTTT.

This clonotype was counted at least ten times. V is TRBV5-6 and J is TRBJ1-5; no definite D call. This CDR3 is built from 14 residues. CDR1 SGHDT and CDR2 YYEEEE come from the germline V gene. Trimming removed 0 bases from V and 6 bases from J, with 10 bases in between. The CDR3 sequence: CASSLGRRIQPQHF. Here the CDR3 DNA reads TGTGCCAGCAGCTTGGGGCGCAGGATTCAGCCCCAGCATTTT. Supplemented by reference TRBV5-6 and TRBJ1-5, the full variable domain reads DAGVTQSPTHLIKTRGQQVTLRCSPKSGHDTVSWYQQALGQGPQFIFQYYEEEERQRGNFPDRFSGHQFPNYSSELNVNALLLGDSALYLCASSLGRRIQPQHFGDGTRLSIL.

In this sample, this clonotype turned up many times. The chain joins TRBV6-1 to TRBJ2-7, with D tentatively TRBD1 (6 bases). The CDR3 extends over 15 amino acids. Germline V lookup: CDR1 MNHNS, CDR2 SASEGT. V was clipped by 8 bases and J by 0 bases, with 17 bases between them. The DNA for the CDR3 is TGTGCCAGCCTCCAAAGGACAGACATCTCCTACGAGCAGTACTTC. Its translation is CASLQRTDISYEQYF.

This clonotype has just a few counts. This rearrangement joins TRBV5-1 to TRBJ2-1; D gene uncertain. This CDR3 has 14 amino acids. Germline V lookup: CDR1 SGHRS, CDR2 YFSETQ. V was clipped by 7 bases and J by 6 bases, with 17 bases between them. The CDR3 region has the DNA TGCGCCAGCGGATTTGAGAGTGCCCTCAATGAGCAGTTCTTC. The encoded protein is CASGFESALNEQFF.

This clonotype was counted many times. The chain couples TRBV6-1 to TRBJ2-5; TRBD2 aligns across 7 bases. CDR3 length: 14 residues. In germline, CDR1 is MNHNS, CDR2 SASEGT. Trimming took 5 bases from V and 2 from J; bases not matched to a gene: 5. CDR3: CASSQSGTQETQYF. The DNA for the CDR3 is TGTGCCAGCAGTCAAAGCGGGACTCAAGAGACCCAGTACTTC.

This clonotype was counted only a few times. The chain joins TRBV4-3 to TRBJ2-2; 10 nucleotides line up with TRBD2. Germline values: CDR1 LGHNA, CDR2 YSLEER. Losses at the gene ends were 7 bases for V and 5 bases for J; bases not matched to a gene: 4. The CDR3 is 14 residues long. The CDR3 here is CASKLAGGTGELFF. The CDR3 bases are TGCGCCAGCAAATTAGCGGGAGGAACCGGGGAGCTGTTTTTT.

This clonotype has a count of ten or more. The chain combines TRBV6-2 or TRBV6-3 with TRBJ2-1; the D gene is possibly TRBD1 (5 bases). The CDR3 spans 14 residues. Deletions cut 5 bases from V and 6 bases from J, with 14 bases between. Germline V gene data show CDR1 as MNHEY and CDR2 as SVGEGT. The CDR3 loop reads CASSPETELNEQFF. The CDR3, as DNA: TGTGCCAGCAGTCCGGAGACAGAACTCAATGAGCAGTTCTTC.

Turning to this clonotype: One end of the junction fails to match germline, which may point to a read error. The chain employs TRBV3-1 and TRBJ1-1; perhaps TRBD1 as D (5 bases). This CDR3 comprises 15 residues. Per the germline V gene, CDR1 is LGHDT and CDR2 is YNNKEL (reference sequence). CDR3 loop: CASGQEGRFSTEAFF. CDR3 nucleotides: TGTGCCAGCGGCCAAGAGGGGCGGTTTAGCACTGAAGCTTTCTTT.